This T cell receptor (beta chain) was retrieved from a study of blood T cell repertoires in COVID-19. On the study more broadly: T cells, B-cell-depleted T cells, or PBMCs provided the cDNA or gDNA that served as material.

This CDR3 spans 15 amino acids. The ends lost 2 bases at V and 10 bases at J; junction bases unmatched: 6. CDR1 and CDR2 from the germline V gene are MNHNY and SVGAGI (reference sequence). The data were produced by immunoSEQ multiplex PCR, yet TCRdb's version contains in-frame clones alone and is incomplete. The table has about 200,000 clones, roughly 90% seen once. This clonotype was sampled from a man between 18 and 29 years old with active or convalescent COVID-19. This sequence joins TRBV6-6 and TRBJ1-6; TRBD1 matches at 9 bases. Input material: peripheral blood. CDR3 in DNA: TGTGCCAGCAGTTACGCGACAGGGGGGCAATCACCCCTCCACTTT. As protein: CASSYATGGQSPLHF.